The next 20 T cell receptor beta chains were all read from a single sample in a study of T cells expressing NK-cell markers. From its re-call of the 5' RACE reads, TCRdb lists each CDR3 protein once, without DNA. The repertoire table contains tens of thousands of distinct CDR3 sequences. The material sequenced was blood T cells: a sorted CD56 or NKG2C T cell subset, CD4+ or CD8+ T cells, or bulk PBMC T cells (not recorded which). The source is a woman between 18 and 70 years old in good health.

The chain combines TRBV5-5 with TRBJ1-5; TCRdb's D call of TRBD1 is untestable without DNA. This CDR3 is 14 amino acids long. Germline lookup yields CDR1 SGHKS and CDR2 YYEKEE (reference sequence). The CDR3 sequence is CASSGSGGNQPQHF. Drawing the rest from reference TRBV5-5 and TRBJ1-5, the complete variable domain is DAGVTQSPTHLIKTRGQQVTLRCSPISGHKSVSWYQQVLGQGPQFIFQYYEKEERGRGNFPDRFSARQFPNYSSELNVNALLLGDSALYLCASSGSGGNQPQHFGDGTRLSIL.

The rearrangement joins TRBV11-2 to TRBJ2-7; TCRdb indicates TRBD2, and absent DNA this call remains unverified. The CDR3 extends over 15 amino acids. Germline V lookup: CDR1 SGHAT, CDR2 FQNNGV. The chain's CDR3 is CASSLVAGDIYEQYF.

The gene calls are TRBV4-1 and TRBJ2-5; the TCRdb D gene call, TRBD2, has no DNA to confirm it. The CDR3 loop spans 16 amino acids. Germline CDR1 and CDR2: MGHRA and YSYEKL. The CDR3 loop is CASSQGPSGSQETQYF.

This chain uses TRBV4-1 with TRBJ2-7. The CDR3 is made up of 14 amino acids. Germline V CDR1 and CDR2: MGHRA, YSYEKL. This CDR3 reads CASSQTTSSYEQYF.

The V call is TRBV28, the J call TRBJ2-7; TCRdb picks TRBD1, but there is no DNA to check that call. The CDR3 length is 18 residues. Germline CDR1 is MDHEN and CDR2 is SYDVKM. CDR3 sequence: CASSYTDGGTGAAYEQYF. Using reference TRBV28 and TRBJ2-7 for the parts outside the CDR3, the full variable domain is DVKVTQSSRYLVKRTGEKVFLECVQDMDHENMFWYRQDPGLGLRLIYFSYDVKMKEKGDIPEGYSVSREKKERFSLILESASTNQTSMYLCASSYTDGGTGAAYEQYFGPGTRLTVT.

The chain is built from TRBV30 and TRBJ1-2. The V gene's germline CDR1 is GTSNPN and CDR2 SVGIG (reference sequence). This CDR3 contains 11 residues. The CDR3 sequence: CAWGSDYGYTF.

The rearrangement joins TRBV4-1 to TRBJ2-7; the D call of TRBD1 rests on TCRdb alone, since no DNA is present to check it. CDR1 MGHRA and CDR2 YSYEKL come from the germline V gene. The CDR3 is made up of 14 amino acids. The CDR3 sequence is CASSQALQGGEQYF.

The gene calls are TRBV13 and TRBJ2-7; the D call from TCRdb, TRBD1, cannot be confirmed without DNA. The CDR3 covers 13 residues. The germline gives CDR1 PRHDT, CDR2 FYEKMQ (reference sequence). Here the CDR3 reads CASNPRGYHEQYF.

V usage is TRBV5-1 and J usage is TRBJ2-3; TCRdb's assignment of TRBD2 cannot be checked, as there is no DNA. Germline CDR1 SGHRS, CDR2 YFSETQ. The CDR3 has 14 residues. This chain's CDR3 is CAAPLANDTDTQYF.

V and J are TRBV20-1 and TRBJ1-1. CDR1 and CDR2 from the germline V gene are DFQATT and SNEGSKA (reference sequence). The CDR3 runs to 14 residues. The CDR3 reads CSGTEKGLNTEAFF.

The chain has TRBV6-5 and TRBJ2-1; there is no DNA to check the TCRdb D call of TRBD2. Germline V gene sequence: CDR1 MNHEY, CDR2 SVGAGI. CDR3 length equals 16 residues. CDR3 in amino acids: CASSYSIAGGPNEQFF.

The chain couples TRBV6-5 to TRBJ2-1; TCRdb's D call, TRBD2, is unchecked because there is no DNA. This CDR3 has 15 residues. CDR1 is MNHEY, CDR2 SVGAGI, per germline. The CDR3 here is CASSYGLAGANEQFF.

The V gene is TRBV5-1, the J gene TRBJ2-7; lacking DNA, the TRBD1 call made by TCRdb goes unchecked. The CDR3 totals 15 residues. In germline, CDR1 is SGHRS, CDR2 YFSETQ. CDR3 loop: CASSLGGTGSYEQYF.

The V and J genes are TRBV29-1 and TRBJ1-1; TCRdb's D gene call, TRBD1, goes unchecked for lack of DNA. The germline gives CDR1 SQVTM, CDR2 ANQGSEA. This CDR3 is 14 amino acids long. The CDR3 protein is CSVEGQDRGTEAFF. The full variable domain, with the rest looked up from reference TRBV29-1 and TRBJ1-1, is SAVISQKPSRDICQRGTSLTIQCQVDSQVTMMFWYRQQPGQSLTLIATANQGSEATYESGFVIDKFPISRPNLTFSTLTVSNMSPEDSSIYLCSVEGQDRGTEAFFGQGTRLTVV.

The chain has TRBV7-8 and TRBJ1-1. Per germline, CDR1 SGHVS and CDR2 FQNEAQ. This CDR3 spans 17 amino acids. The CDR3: CASSLMNSQSVNTEAFF.

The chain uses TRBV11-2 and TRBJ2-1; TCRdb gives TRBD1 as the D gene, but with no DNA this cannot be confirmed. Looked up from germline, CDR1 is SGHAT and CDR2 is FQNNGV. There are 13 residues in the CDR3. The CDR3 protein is CASSSPEGVEQFF.

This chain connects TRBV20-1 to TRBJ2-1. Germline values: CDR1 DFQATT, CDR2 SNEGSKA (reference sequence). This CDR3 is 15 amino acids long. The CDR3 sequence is CSAIDPKESYNEQFF.

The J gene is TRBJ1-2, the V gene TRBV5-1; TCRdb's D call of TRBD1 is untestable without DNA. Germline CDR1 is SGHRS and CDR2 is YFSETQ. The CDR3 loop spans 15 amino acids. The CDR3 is CASAPWDSLNYGYTF.

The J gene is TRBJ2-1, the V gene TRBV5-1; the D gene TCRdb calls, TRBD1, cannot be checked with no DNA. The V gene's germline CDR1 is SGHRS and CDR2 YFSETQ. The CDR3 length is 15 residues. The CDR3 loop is CASKGDRAGRDEQFF.

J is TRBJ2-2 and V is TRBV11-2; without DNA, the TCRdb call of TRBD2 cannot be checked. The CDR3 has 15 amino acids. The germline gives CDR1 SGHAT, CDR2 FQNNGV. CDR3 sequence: CASSFPAGGPGELFF.